The 14 T cell receptor beta chains in this list originate from one sample, sequenced in a study of blood T cell repertoires in COVID-19. Here immunoSEQ multiplex PCR was the method, and the copy in TCRdb shows in-frame clones only, minus some. The table records about 240,000 clones, approximately 83% of them present only once. Source material: PBMCs or T cells enriched from blood (not recorded which). These receptor sequences come from a woman aged 40 to 55 with acute COVID-19.

V usage is TRBV7-9 and J usage is TRBJ1-2; D is unclear. Trimming shortened V by 1 base and J by 0 bases, and 12 bases separated the two germline ends. The CDR3 is 16 amino acids. Germline V CDR1 and CDR2: SEHNR, FQNEAQ (reference sequence). CDR3 sequence reads: CASSLVSVTTNYGYTF. CDR3 DNA sequence: TGTGCCAGCAGCTTAGTGTCAGTAACTACTAACTATGGCTACACCTTC.

V is TRBV15 and J is TRBJ1-2, with TRBD1 matching over 7 bases. The CDR3 totals 13 residues. Germline V lookup: CDR1 LNHNV, CDR2 YYDKDF (reference sequence). J gave up 7 bases and V 3 bases, and 5 bases lay outside the gene matches. CDR3 protein: CATSSSGGGGYTF. DNA for the CDR3: TGTGCCACCAGCAGCTCAGGGGGAGGTGGCTACACCTTC.

The chain has TRBV19 and TRBJ1-6; TRBD1 matches at 7 bases. Germline CDR1 and CDR2: LNHDA and SQIVND (reference sequence). The ends lost 4 bases at V and 0 bases at J; junction bases unmatched: 9. This CDR3 has 18 amino acids. The CDR3 nucleotides are TGTGCCAGTAGTACCAGACAGGGACTCGGCTCCTATAATTCACCCCTCCACTTT. It specifies CASSTRQGLGSYNSPLHF.

J is TRBJ2-7 and V is TRBV21-1; the table's D gene call, TRBD2, was not cross checked with the DNA. TRBV21-1 is shown as a pseudogene. The CDR3 loop spans 16 amino acids. Here the CDR3 DNA reads TGTGCCAGCAGCAAAGCGGGAGGGGGGCACACCTACGAGCAGTACTTC. This translates into CASSKAGGGHTYEQYF.

The chain has TRBV10-3 and TRBJ2-3; a weak D match, TRBD1 (6 bases). The V end lost 2 bases, the J end lost 3 bases, and 9 bases lay between the germline ends. Germline-derived CDR1 and CDR2 are ENHRY and SYGVKD. This CDR3 is built from 14 residues. Here the CDR3 reads CAISEGGDTDTQYF. CDR3 DNA sequence: TGTGCCATCAGTGAGGGGGGCGATACAGATACGCAGTATTTT.

The CDR3 here is CASSPSEGADETQYF. The CDR3, as DNA: TGTGCCAGCAGCCCATCCGAAGGGGCTGACGAGACCCAGTACTTC. The chain joins TRBV4-2 to TRBJ2-5; weak D call: TRBD1 (5 bases). The germline V gene has CDR1 LGHNA and CDR2 YNFKEQ. V was shortened by 4 bases and J by 5 bases, with 17 bases between the two germline ends. The CDR3 is made up of 15 amino acids.

V gene TRBV11-3 combines with J gene TRBJ2-5; TRBD2 matches at 9 bases. The J segment lost 5 bases and the V segment lost 5 bases, leaving 12 bases of the junction unmatched. This CDR3 is built from 16 residues. Germline loops: CDR1 SGHNT, CDR2 YENEEA. The CDR3 DNA is TGTGCCAGCAGCCTACCTTTACTAGCGGGCGGCGAGACCCAGTACTTC. Translated: CASSLPLLAGGETQYF.

The V gene is TRBV19, the J gene TRBJ2-1; TRBD2 agrees at 14 bases. The CDR3 length is 16 residues. CDR1 and CDR2 (germline): LNHDA, SQIVND (reference sequence). V trimming: 4 bases; J trimming: 7 bases; junction bases outside the gene matches: 6. The CDR3 protein is CASSTTGTSGRNEQFF. CDR3 nucleotide sequence: TGTGCCAGTAGTACTACCGGGACTAGCGGGAGAAATGAGCAGTTCTTC.

This chain uses TRBV12-3 or TRBV12-4 with TRBJ2-1; D uncertain. The CDR3 has 11 residues. V was pared by 7 bases and J by 4 bases, with 5 bases between. The CDR3 sequence: CASTLYNEQFF. The DNA for the CDR3 is TGTGCCAGCACCTTGTACAATGAGCAGTTCTTC.

For this clone: Other DNA sequences in the sample encode the same CDR3. V usage is TRBV5-1 and J usage is TRBJ2-1; tentatively, D is TRBD1 (6 bases). The V end lost 1 base, the J end lost 1 base, and 9 bases lay between the germline ends. Germline V CDR1 and CDR2: SGHRS, YFSETQ. The CDR3 spans 15 residues. DNA of the CDR3: TGCGCCAGCAGCTTGATAGGGGGTTCCTACAATGAGCAGTTCTTC. Encoded protein: CASSLIGGSYNEQFF.

The DNA for the CDR3 is TGCGCCAGCAGCCGAGCCGGGACAGAGCTTAATGAGCAGTTCTTC. Encoded protein: CASSRAGTELNEQFF. The V and J genes are TRBV5-1 and TRBJ2-1; 7 bases match TRBD1. The V gene end was trimmed by 4 bases and the J gene end by 7 bases; junction bases not matched to a gene: 11. Germline V lookup: CDR1 SGHRS, CDR2 YFSETQ. The length of the CDR3 is 15 residues.

The chain carries TRBV3-1 (or the pseudogene TRBV3-2) and TRBJ1-4; tentatively, D is TRBD1 (6 bases). Germline values: CDR1 LGHDT, CDR2 YNNKEL (reference sequence). This CDR3 region has 15 residues. Trimming stripped 3 bases from V and 3 bases from J, with 11 bases between. Here the CDR3 DNA reads TGTGCCAGCAGCCAGGTACAGGGCCCTAATGAAAAACTGTTTTTT. This codes for CASSQVQGPNEKLFF.

The V call is TRBV2, the J call TRBJ2-1; D is unresolved. The V gene lost 1 base and the J gene lost 7 bases, with 11 bases spanning the gap. Germline assignment: CDR1 SNHLY and CDR2 FYNNEI. The CDR3 covers 14 residues. CDR3: CASSEEQIMNEQFF. The CDR3 region has the DNA TGTGCCAGCAGTGAAGAACAGATTATGAATGAGCAGTTCTTC.

About this clone itself: The junction departs from the called germline gene at one end, perhaps through a read error. The J gene is TRBJ1-6, the V gene TRBV28, with 10 positions matching TRBD1. Germline V gene sequence: CDR1 MDHEN, CDR2 SYDVKM. The CDR3 has 13 amino acids. The DNA of the CDR3 is TGTGCCAGCAGTATGACCCCGGGACAGGGGTATTACTTT. Protein sequence: CASSMTPGQGYYF.